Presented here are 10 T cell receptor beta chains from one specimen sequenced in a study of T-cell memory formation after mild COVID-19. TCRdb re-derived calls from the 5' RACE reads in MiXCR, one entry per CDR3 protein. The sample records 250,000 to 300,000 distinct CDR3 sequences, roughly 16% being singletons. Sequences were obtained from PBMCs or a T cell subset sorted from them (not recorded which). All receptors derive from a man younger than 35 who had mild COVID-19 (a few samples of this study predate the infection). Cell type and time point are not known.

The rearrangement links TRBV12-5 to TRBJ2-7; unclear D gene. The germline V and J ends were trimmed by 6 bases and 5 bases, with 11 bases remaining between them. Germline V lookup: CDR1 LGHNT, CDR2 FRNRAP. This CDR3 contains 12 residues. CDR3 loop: CASGEGFDEQYF. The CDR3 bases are TGTGCTAGTGGGGAAGGGTTCGACGAGCAGTACTTC.

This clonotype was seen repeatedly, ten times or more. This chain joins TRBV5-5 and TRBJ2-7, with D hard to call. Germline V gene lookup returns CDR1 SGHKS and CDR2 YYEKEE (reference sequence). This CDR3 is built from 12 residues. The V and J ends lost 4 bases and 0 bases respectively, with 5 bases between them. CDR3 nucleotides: TGTGCCAGCAGCCTCACCTCCTACGAGCAGTACTTC. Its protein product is CASSLTSYEQYF.

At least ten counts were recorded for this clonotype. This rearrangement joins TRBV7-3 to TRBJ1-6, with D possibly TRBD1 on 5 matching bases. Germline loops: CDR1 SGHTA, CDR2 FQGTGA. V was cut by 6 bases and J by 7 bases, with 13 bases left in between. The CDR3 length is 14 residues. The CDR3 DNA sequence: TGTGCCAGCAGTCATGGGACGTGGAATTCACCCCTCCACTTT. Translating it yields CASSHGTWNSPLHF.

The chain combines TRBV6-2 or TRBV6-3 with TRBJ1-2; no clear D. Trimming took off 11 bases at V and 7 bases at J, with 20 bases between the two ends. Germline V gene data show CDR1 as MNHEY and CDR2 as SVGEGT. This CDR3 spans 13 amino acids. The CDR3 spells CAANRGGTAGYTF. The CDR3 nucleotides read TGTGCCGCAAACCGTGGCGGAACTGCTGGCTACACCTTC.

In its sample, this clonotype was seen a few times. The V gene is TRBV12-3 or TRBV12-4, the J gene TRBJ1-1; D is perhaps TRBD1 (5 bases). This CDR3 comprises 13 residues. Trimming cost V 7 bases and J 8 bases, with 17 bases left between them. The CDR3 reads CASTLGAADEAFF. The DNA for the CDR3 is TGTGCCAGCACCCTTGGGGCTGCGGACGAAGCTTTCTTT.

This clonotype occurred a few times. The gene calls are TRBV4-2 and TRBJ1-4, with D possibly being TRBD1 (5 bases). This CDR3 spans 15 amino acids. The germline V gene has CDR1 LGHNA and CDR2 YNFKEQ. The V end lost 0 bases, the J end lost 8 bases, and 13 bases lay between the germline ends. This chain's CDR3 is CASSQDGAGHEKLFF. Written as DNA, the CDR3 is TGTGCCAGCAGCCAAGATGGGGCAGGGCACGAAAAACTGTTTTTT.

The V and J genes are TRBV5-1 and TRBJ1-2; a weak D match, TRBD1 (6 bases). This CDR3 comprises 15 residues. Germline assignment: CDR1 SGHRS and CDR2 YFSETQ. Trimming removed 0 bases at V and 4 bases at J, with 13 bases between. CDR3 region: CASSLVRGPRYGYTF. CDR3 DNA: TGCGCCAGCAGCTTGGTCCGGGGGCCCCGCTATGGCTACACCTTC.

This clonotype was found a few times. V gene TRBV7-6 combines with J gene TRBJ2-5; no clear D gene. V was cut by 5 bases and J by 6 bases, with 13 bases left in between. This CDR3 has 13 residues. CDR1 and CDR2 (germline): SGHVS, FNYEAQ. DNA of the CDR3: TGTGCCAGCAGCCCGGCCCCGGGCCAGACCCAGTACTTC. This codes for CASSPAPGQTQYF.

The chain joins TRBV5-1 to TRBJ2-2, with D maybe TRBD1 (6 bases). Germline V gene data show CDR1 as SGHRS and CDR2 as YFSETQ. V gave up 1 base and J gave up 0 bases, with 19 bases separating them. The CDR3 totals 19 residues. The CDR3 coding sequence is TGCGCCAGCAGCTTGTTCCCAGGGGTAGGTGGCGCGAACACCGGGGAGCTGTTTTTT. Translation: CASSLFPGVGGANTGELFF.

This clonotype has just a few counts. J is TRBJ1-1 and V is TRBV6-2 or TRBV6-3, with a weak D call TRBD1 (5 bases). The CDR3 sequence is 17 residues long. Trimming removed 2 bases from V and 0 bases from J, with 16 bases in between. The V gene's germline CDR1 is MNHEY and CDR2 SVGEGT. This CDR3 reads CASSYDTRGIMNTEAFF. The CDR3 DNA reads TGTGCCAGCAGTTACGACACGAGGGGCATCATGAACACTGAAGCTTTCTTT.